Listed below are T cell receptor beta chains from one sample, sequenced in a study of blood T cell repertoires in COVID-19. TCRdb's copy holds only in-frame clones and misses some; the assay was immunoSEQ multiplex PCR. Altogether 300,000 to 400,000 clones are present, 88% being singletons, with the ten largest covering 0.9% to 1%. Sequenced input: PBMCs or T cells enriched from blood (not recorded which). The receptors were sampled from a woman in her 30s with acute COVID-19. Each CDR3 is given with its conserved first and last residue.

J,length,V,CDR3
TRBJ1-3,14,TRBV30,CAWIAGLRGNTIYF
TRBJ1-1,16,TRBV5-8,CASSAWGRTGGKEAFF
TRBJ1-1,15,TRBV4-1,CASSQDLSVNTEAFF
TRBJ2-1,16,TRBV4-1,CASSRTQGSAYNEQFF
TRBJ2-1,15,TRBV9,CASSLSGGANNEQFF
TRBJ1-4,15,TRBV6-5,CASSYGAPRDEKLFF
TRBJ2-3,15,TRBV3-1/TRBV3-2,CASTPRDSHTDTQYF
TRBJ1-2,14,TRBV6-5,CASSRTGVGYGYTF
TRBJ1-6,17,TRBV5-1,CASSLGRLNSYNSPLHF
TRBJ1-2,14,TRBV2,CASRREQLNYGYTF
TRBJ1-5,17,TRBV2,CASSGPGQGFSNQPQHF
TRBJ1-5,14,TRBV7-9,CASSLENEGAAQHF
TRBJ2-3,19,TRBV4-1,CASSQTPLTSGASVDTQYF
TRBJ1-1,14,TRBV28,CASSLGQVNTEAFF
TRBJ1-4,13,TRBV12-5,CASAKGSNEKLFF
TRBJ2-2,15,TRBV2,CASRKPQGYTGELFF
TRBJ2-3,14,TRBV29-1,CSVVVGLSTDTQYF
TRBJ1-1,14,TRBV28,CASRYQGMNTEAFF
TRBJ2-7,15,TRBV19,CASSLSDPSSYEQYF
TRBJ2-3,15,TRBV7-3,CASSLAGGNTDTQYF
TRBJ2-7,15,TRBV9,CASSVGGTGTYEQYF
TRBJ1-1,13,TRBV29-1,CSVRTGGRTEAFF
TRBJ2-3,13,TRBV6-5,CASRTPEADTQYF
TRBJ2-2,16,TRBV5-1,CASSSSGGVNTGELFF
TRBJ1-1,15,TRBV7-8,CASSPRGGILTEAFF
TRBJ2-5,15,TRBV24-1,CATSDVAGGQETQYF
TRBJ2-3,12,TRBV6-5,CAEGSSTDTQYF
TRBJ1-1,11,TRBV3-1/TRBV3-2,CASSSNTEAFF
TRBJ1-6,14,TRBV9,CASSAGRRGDSLHF
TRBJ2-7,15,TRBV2,CASSLGTGGSYEQYF
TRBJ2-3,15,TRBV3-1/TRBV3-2,CASSQAGGAGDTQYF
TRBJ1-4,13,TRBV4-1,CASSQLPPPKLFF
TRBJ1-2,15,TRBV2,CASSETGQGFYGYTF
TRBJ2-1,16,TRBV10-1,CASSESRLAGHNEQFF
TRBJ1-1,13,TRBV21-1,CASIMRVNTEAFF
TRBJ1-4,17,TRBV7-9,CASSLEYSRARREKLFF
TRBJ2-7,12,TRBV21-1,CASSKAREEQYF
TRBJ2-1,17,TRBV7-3,CASSLMANGESYNEQFF
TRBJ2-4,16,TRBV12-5,CASGARQGWAKNIQYF
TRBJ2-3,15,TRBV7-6,CASSLAGTRVDTQYF
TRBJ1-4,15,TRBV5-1,CASRQRQGLGEKLFF
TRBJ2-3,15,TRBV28,CASSDTQGARDTQYF
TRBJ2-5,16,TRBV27,CASSPWTGKASETQYF